These 19 T cell receptor beta chains were all obtained from the same sample, sequenced in a study of blood T cell repertoires in COVID-19. Sequencing was performed with immunoSEQ multiplex PCR; in TCRdb, only in-frame clones are kept and a portion is missing. Of some 160,000 clones in the sample, roughly 74% were seen once. The sequencing input was peripheral blood. The receptors stem from an elderly woman with acute or convalescent COVID-19.

The chain recombines TRBV5-1 with TRBJ1-2; TRBD1 agrees at 7 bases. The CDR3 contains 14 residues. Germline CDR1 is SGHRS and CDR2 is YFSETQ. The V segment lost 4 bases and the J segment 7 bases; nucleotides outside the gene matches: 10. CDR3 sequence (DNA): TGCGCCAGCAGCCCTTCCGGGACAGCGGGTGGCTACACCTTC. Translated, it gives CASSPSGTAGGYTF.

The chain is built from TRBV2 and TRBJ2-5; TRBD2 is a possible D gene (6 bases). CDR1 and CDR2 from the germline V gene are SNHLY and FYNNEI. This CDR3 spans 14 amino acids. Trimming cost V 5 bases and J 4 bases, with 14 bases left between them. The CDR3, as DNA: TGTGCCAGCAGTTGGGGGGTTATCGGAGAGACCCAGTACTTC. It yields the protein CASSWGVIGETQYF.

In its sample, this clone was seen a few times. V is TRBV5-1 and J is TRBJ1-5; perhaps TRBD1 as D (6 bases). The V gene lost 4 bases and the J gene lost 3 bases, with 11 bases spanning the gap. This CDR3 is 14 amino acids long. In germline, CDR1 is SGHRS, CDR2 YFSETQ. The CDR3 loop is CASSDGTFNQPQHF. The CDR3 coding sequence is TGCGCCAGCAGCGACGGGACATTCAATCAGCCCCAGCATTTT.

The V call is TRBV28, the J call TRBJ2-5; D perhaps matches TRBD2 (6 bases). Germline CDR1 reads MDHEN; CDR2 reads SYDVKM. The V end was cut by 11 bases, the J end by 2 bases, with 12 bases between. This CDR3 has 12 amino acids. The CDR3 spells CAHQGGQETQYF. In DNA, the CDR3 is TGTGCCCACCAGGGAGGTCAAGAGACCCAGTACTTC.

This clone was found a few times. The chain employs TRBV19 and TRBJ1-1; 8 bases line up with TRBD1. V lost 7 bases, J lost 8 bases, and 27 bases stayed unmatched. This CDR3 comprises 19 residues. CDR1 LNHDA and CDR2 SQIVND come from the germline V gene (reference sequence). The CDR3 sequence is CASTPPEGVPRDRHREAFF. The DNA of the CDR3 is TGTGCCAGTACTCCACCGGAGGGGGTACCCCGGGACAGGCACAGGGAAGCTTTCTTT.

V is TRBV19 and J is TRBJ2-3, with 7 bases matching TRBD1. The V gene end was trimmed by 4 bases and the J gene end by 2 bases; junction bases not matched to a gene: 6. The germline gives CDR1 LNHDA, CDR2 SQIVND (reference sequence). This CDR3 spans 15 amino acids. Written as DNA, the CDR3 is TGTGCCAGTAGTAGAAAGGGACAGCTCACAGATACGCAGTATTTT. Its protein is CASSRKGQLTDTQYF. The entire variable domain, with the rest obtained from reference TRBV19 and TRBJ2-3, is as follows: DGGITQSPKYLFRKEGQNVTLSCEQNLNHDAMYWYRQDPGQGLRLIYYSQIVNDFQKGDIAEGYSVSREKKESFPLTVTSAQKNPTAFYLCASSRKGQLTDTQYFGPGTRLTVL.

CDR3 sequence: CASSYGLAATYEQYF. Here the CDR3 DNA reads TGTGCCAGCAGTTACGGTCTAGCGGCAACCTACGAGCAGTACTTC. The chain uses TRBV6-2 or TRBV6-3 and TRBJ2-7; 7 positions match TRBD2. The V segment lost 2 bases and the J segment 2 bases; nucleotides outside the gene matches: 6. CDR1 and CDR2 from the germline V gene are MNHEY and SVGEGT. The CDR3 spans 15 residues.

This clone was found once. The chain has TRBV20-1 and TRBJ2-3, with D tentatively TRBD1 (5 bases). V lost 3 bases and J lost 0, with 10 bases in between. The CDR3 is 14 residues long. From germline, CDR1 is DFQATT and CDR2 SNEGSKA (reference sequence). The CDR3 coding sequence is TGCAGTGCTAGTCCCGACAGCAGCACAGATACGCAGTATTTT. This translates into CSASPDSSTDTQYF.

The V gene is TRBV6-5, the J gene TRBJ1-2; 10 nucleotides agree with TRBD1. The V segment lost 7 bases and the J segment 5 bases; nucleotides outside the gene matches: 10. The CDR3 has 15 residues. Germline-derived CDR1 and CDR2 are MNHEY and SVGAGI. Here the CDR3 reads CASISRDRGGYGYTF. As DNA, the CDR3 is TGTGCCAGCATCTCCCGGGACAGGGGAGGGTATGGCTACACCTTC.

The V call is TRBV5-6, the J call TRBJ2-4; D perhaps matches TRBD2 (7 bases). V was trimmed by 0 bases and J by 3 bases, leaving 13 bases between them. This CDR3 is built from 16 residues. Germline CDR1 reads SGHDT; CDR2 reads YYEEEE. The CDR3: CASSLVGGLGKNIQYF. In nucleotides, the CDR3 is TGTGCCAGCAGCTTGGTCGGGGGGCTGGGCAAAAACATTCAGTACTTC.

V and J are TRBV7-3 and TRBJ2-3; perhaps TRBD2 as D (7 bases). This CDR3 comprises 17 residues. The germline gives CDR1 SGHTA, CDR2 FQGTGA. V lost 0 bases, J lost 1 base, and 14 bases lay in between. CDR3 DNA: TGTGCCAGCAGCTTAACTGGGGGCGGGAGAGGCACAGATACGCAGTATTTT. Translated: CASSLTGGGRGTDTQYF.

The J gene is TRBJ2-1, the V gene TRBV7-2; 7 bases line up with TRBD2. Germline V CDR1 and CDR2: SGHTA, FQGNSA. This CDR3 has 15 amino acids. After removal of 4 bases from V and 2 bases from J, the junction contained 5 bases not matched to a gene. The CDR3 coding sequence is TGTGCCAGCAGCTCGGGGGGTTCTACCTACAATGAGCAGTTCTTC. It codes for CASSSGGSTYNEQFF.

This clone was seen more than once but under ten times. The rearrangement joins TRBV2 to TRBJ2-6, with D possibly matching TRBD2 (5 bases). V lost 5 bases, J lost 0 bases, and 11 bases lay in between. Germline-derived CDR1 and CDR2 are SNHLY and FYNNEI. The CDR3 contains 16 residues. CDR3 coding DNA: TGTGCCAGCAGTTTTGAGGGCCGCTCTGGGGCCAACGTCCTGACTTTC. This gives the protein CASSFEGRSGANVLTF.

The V and J genes are TRBV20-1 and TRBJ2-7; 10 bases align to TRBD2. V dropped 3 bases and J dropped 7; count of bases not matched to a gene: 9. The CDR3 totals 14 residues. Germline CDR1 and CDR2: DFQATT and SNEGSKA (reference sequence). CDR3 sequence: CSASVASGSKEQYF. CDR3 coding DNA: TGCAGTGCTAGTGTTGCTAGCGGGAGCAAAGAGCAGTACTTC.

V is TRBV19 and J is TRBJ1-5; TRBD1 matches at 9 bases. The J segment lost 6 bases and the V segment lost 4 bases, leaving 7 bases of the junction unmatched. Germline CDR1 reads LNHDA; CDR2 reads SQIVND (reference sequence). The CDR3 spans 15 residues. CDR3 nucleotides: TGTGCCAGTAGTAGGGGACAGGGCTCGGGTCAGCCCCAGCATTTT. This encodes CASSRGQGSGQPQHF.

This chain joins TRBV13 and TRBJ2-7, with 12 positions matching TRBD2. This CDR3 region has 15 residues. With V trimmed by 2 bases and J by 6 bases, 5 bases remained unmatched. Germline CDR1 reads PRHDT; CDR2 reads FYEKMQ (reference sequence). CDR3 coding DNA: TGTGCCAGCAGCTTACTAGCGGGGGGGCCGTTCGAGCAGTACTTC. Its translation is CASSLLAGGPFEQYF.

This sequence joins TRBV12-3 or TRBV12-4 and TRBJ2-5; TRBD2 is a possible D gene (5 bases). Trimming removed 5 bases at V and 2 bases at J, with 9 bases between. The CDR3 has 13 residues. In DNA, the CDR3 is TGTGCCAGCAGTCCCCAGCGGCAAGAGACCCAGTACTTC. Its protein is CASSPQRQETQYF.

The chain couples TRBV4-1 to TRBJ1-6; 8 bases are a match to TRBD1. V gave up 4 bases and J gave up 8 bases; unmatched junction bases: 10. The CDR3 extends over 16 amino acids. Germline CDR1 is MGHRA and CDR2 is YSYEKL. CDR3 protein: CASSPPGTGGHSPLHF. The CDR3 DNA sequence: TGCGCCAGCAGCCCACCGGGAACAGGGGGACATTCACCCCTCCACTTT.

Here the CDR3 reads CASSLGQNRGTEAFF. The CDR3 DNA is TGCGCCAGCAGCTTGGGCCAGAACAGGGGCACTGAAGCTTTCTTT. V is TRBV5-1 and J is TRBJ1-1, with 7 bases fitting TRBD1. Germline V lookup: CDR1 SGHRS, CDR2 YFSETQ. This CDR3 contains 15 residues. Losses at the gene ends were 0 bases for V and 4 bases for J; bases not matched to a gene: 6.